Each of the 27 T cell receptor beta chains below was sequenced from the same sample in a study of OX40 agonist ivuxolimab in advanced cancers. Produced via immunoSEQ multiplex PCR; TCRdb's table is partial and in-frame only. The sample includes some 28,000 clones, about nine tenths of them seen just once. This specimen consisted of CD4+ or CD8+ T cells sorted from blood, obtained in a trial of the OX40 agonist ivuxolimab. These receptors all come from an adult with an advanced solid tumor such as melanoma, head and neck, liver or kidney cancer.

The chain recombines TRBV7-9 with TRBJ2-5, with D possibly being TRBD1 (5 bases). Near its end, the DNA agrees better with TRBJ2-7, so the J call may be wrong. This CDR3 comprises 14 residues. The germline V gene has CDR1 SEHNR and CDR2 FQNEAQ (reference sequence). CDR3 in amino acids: CASSLEQVPYEQYF. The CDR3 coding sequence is TGTGCCAGCAGCTTAGAACAGGTCCCATACGAGCAGTACTTC.

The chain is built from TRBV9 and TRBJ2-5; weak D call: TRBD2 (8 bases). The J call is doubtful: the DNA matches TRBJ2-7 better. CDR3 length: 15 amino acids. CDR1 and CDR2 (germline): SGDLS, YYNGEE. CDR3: CASSPGGGFTYEQYF. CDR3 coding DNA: TGTGCCAGCAGCCCGGGAGGGGGCTTCACCTACGAGCAGTACTTC.

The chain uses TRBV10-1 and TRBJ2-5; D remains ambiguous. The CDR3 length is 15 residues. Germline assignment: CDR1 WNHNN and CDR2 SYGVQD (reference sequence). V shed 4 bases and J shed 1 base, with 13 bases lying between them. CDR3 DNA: TGCGCCAGCAGTGGTACCTTCCTGGGCCAAGAGACCCAGTACTTC. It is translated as CASSGTFLGQETQYF.

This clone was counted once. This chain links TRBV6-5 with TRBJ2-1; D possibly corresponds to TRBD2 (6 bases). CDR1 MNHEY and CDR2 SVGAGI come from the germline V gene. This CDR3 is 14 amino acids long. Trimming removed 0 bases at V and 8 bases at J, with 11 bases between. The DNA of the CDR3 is TGTGCCAGCAGTTACTCGACTAGTTTCGATGAGCAGTTCTTC. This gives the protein CASSYSTSFDEQFF.

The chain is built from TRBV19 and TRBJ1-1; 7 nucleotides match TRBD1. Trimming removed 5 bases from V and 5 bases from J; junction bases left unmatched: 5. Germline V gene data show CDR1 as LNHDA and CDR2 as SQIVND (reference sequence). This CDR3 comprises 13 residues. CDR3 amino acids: CASSSGGRTEAFF. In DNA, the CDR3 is TGTGCCAGTAGTTCAGGGGGAAGGACTGAAGCTTTCTTT.

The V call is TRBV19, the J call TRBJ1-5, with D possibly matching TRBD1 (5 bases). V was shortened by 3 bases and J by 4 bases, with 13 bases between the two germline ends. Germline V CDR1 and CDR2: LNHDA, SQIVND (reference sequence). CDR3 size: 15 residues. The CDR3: CASSIRQGTNQPQHF. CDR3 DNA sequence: TGTGCCAGTAGTATTCGGCAGGGTACAAATCAGCCCCAGCATTTT.

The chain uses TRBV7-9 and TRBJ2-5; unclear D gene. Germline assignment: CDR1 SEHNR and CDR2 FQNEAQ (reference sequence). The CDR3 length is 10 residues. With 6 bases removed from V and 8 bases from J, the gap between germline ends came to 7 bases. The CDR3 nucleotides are TGTGCCAGCAGTAAAGGAACCCAGTACTTC. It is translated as CASSKGTQYF.

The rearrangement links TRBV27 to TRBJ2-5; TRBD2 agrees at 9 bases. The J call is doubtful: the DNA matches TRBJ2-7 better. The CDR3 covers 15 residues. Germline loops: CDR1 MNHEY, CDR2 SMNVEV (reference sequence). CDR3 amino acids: CASSLVASGTHEQYF. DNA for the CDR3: TGTGCCAGCAGTTTAGTCGCTAGCGGGACCCACGAGCAGTACTTC.

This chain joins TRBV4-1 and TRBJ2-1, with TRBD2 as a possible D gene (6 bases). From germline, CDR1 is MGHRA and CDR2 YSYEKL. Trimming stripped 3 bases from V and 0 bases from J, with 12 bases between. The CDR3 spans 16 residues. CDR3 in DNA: TGCGCCAGCAGCCAGATGGGACTTACCTCCTACAATGAGCAGTTCTTC. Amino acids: CASSQMGLTSYNEQFF.

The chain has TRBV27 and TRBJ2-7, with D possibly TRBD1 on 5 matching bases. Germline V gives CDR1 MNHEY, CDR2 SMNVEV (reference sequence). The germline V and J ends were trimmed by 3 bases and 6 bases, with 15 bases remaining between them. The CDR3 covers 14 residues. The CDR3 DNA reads TGTGCCAGCAGTTTCCAGGACAACTTGCTCGAGCAGTACTTC. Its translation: CASSFQDNLLEQYF.

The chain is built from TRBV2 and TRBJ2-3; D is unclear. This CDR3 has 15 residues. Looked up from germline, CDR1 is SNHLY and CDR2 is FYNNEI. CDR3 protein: CVSIPTYQSTDTQYF. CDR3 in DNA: TGTGTTTCTATCCCCACTTACCAGAGCACAGATACGCAGTATTTT.

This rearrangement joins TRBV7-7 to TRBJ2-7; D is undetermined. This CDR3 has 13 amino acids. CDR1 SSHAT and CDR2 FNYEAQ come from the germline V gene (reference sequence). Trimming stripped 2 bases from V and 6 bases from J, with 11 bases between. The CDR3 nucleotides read TGTGCCAGCAGCTTAAATGACGGAACCGAGCAGTACTTC. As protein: CASSLNDGTEQYF. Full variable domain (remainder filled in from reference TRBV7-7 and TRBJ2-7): GAGVSQSPRYKVTKRGQDVTLRCDPISSHATLYWYQQALGQGPEFLTYFNYEAQPDKSGLPSDRFSAERPEGSISTLTIQRTEQRDSAMYRCASSLNDGTEQYFGPGTRLTVT.

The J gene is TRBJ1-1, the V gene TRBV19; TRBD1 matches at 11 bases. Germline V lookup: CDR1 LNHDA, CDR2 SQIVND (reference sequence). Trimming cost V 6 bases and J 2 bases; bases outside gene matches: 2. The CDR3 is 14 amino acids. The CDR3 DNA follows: TGTGCCAGTAGCCGGACAGGGGGCAACACTGAAGCTTTCTTT. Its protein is CASSRTGGNTEAFF.

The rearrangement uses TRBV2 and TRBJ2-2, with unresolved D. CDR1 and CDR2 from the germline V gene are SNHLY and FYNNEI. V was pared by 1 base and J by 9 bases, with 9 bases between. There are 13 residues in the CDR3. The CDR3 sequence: CASSEVTRRELFF. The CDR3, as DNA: TGTGCCAGCAGTGAAGTTACTCGCAGGGAGCTGTTTTTT. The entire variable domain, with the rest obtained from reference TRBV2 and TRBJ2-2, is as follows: EPEVTQTPSHQVTQMGQEVILRCVPISNHLYFYWYRQILGQKVEFLVSFYNNEISEKSEIFDDQFSVERPDGSNFTLKIRSTKLEDSAMYFCASSEVTRRELFFGEGSRLTVL.

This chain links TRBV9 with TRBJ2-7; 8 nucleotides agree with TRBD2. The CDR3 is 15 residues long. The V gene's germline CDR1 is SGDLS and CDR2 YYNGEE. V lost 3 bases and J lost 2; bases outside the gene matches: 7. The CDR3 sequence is CASSAEAGVTYEQYF. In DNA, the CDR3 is TGTGCCAGCAGCGCAGAAGCGGGAGTAACCTACGAGCAGTACTTC.

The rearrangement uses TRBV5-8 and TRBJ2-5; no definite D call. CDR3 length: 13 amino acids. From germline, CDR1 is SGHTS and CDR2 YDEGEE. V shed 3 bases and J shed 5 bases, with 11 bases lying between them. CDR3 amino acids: CASSSLGWETQYF. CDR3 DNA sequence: TGTGCCAGCAGCTCCCTAGGGTGGGAGACCCAGTACTTC.

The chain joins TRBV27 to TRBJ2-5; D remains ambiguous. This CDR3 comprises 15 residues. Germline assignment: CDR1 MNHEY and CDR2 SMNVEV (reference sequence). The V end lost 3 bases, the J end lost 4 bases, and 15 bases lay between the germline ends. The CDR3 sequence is CASSFGQPSRETQYF. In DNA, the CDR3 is TGTGCCAGCAGTTTTGGCCAGCCGTCACGAGAGACCCAGTACTTC.

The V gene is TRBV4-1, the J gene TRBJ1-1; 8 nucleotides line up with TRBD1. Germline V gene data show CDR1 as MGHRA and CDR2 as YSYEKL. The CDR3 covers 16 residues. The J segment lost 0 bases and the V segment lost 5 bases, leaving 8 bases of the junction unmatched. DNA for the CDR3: TGCGCCAGCAGCTACGGGACAGGAGTCATGAACACTGAAGCTTTCTTT. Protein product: CASSYGTGVMNTEAFF.

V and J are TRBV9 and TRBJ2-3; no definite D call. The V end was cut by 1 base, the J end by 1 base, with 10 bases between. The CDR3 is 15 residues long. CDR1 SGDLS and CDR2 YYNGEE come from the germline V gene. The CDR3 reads CASSVTPMGTDTQYF. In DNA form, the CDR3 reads TGTGCCAGCAGCGTAACCCCTATGGGCACAGATACGCAGTATTTT.

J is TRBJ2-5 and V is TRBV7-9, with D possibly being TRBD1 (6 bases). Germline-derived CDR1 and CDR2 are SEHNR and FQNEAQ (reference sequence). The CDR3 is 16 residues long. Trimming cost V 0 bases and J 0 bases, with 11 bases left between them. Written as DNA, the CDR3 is TGTGCCAGCAGCTTAGCGGACAGTGTGTACCAAGAGACCCAGTACTTC. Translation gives CASSLADSVYQETQYF.

The CDR3, as DNA: TGTGCCAGCAGCGCCACTAGCGGGAAGGGGATAGATACGCAGTATTTT. This translates into CASSATSGKGIDTQYF. The chain couples TRBV5-6 to TRBJ2-3; 10 positions agree with TRBD2. Germline CDR1 is SGHDT and CDR2 is YYEEEE. There are 16 residues in the CDR3. V lost 4 bases to trimming and J lost 5 bases; unmatched junction nucleotides: 10.

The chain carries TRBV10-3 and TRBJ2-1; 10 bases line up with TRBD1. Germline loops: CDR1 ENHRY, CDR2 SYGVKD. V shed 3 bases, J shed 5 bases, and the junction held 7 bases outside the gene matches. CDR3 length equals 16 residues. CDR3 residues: CAISEPGQGSHNEQFF. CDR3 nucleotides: TGTGCCATCAGTGAACCGGGACAGGGGTCCCACAATGAGCAGTTCTTC.

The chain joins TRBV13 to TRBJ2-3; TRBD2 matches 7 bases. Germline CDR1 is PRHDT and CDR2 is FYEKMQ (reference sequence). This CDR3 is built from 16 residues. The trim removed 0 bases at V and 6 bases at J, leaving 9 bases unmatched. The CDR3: CASSLGRGSAPDTQYF. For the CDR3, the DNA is TGTGCCAGCAGCTTAGGCCGCGGGAGTGCCCCGGATACGCAGTATTTT.

The CDR3: CASSSPRVSSYGYTF. CDR3 nucleotides: TGTGCCAGCAGCTCCCCCAGGGTTTCGAGCTATGGCTACACCTTC. The chain joins TRBV5-6 to TRBJ1-2, with D maybe TRBD1 (5 bases). The germline V and J ends were trimmed by 3 bases and 4 bases, with 16 bases remaining between them. The CDR3 contains 15 residues. The germline CDR1 and CDR2 sequences are SGHDT and YYEEEE.

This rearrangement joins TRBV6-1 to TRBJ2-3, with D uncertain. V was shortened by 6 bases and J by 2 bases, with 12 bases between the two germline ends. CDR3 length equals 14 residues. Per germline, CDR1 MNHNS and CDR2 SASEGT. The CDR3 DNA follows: TGTGCCAGCAGCCGGATCCCTATCACAGATACGCAGTATTTT. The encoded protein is CASSRIPITDTQYF.

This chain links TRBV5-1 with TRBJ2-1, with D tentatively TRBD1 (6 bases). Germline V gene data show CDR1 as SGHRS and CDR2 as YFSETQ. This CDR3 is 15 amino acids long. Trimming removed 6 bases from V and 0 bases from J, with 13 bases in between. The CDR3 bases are TGCGCCAGCACCGACACGGACAGCTCCTACAATGAGCAGTTCTTC. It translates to CASTDTDSSYNEQFF.

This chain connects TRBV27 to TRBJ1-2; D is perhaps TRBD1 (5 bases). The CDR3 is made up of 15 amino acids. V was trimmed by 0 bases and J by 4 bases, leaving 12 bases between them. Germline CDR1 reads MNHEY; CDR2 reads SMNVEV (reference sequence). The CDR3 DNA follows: TGTGCCAGCAGTTTATCGATGTCCGGGACCTATGGCTACACCTTC. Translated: CASSLSMSGTYGYTF.